This T cell receptor (beta chain) was sequenced during a study of cytomegalovirus exposure and HLA in healthy donors (TCRdb year 2017). Regarding the study in general: An earlier analysis of several hundred of the donors reported approximately 280 Gb of sequence data and approximately 120 million unique TCR beta sequences obtained from about 170 million T cells. An early release covering more than 500 HLA-typed donors comprised approximately 300 gigabases of sequencing data and roughly 85 million unique TCR sequences. Of the 300 to 500 genotyped donors, less than 85% were placed in the genetic ancestry cluster associated with self-reported Caucasian donors. The study aimed to test whether signatures of past pathogen exposure could be identified by cataloging public T cell receptors. The T cell repertoires of 666 subjects were profiled by immunosequencing and related to cytomegalovirus serostatus. Besides the first cohort of approximately 670 subjects, a separate validation cohort made up of roughly 120 different subjects was used. To predict cytomegalovirus infection status, the study brought together high-throughput TCR immunosequencing, statistical association of individual TCRs with disease status, and machine learning. In a later analysis, previously published TCR beta repertoires from more than 500 donors were re-analyzed and high-resolution HLA genotyping was added so that TCR occurrence patterns could be studied. Rather than using new phenotypic data, the later analysis identified candidate immune exposures from TCR beta sequences and from how often those sequences occurred across donors. An earlier analysis of 587 of the donors used high-throughput TCR beta sequencing to judge whether each TCR beta V gene segment behaved as functional or pseudogenic. Donor age, sex, ethnicity and CMV serostatus were collected together with the repertoire data. In a later genetic analysis, genome-wide SNP genotypes for about 55% of the 666 donors were used, and that subset was treated as a discovery cohort. Every discovery cohort repertoire had been produced on one sequencing platform. Class I and class II HLA loci were covered by the typing at four-digit resolution. Typing coverage differed by locus: A, B, C, DRB1 and DQB1 were typed in about 620-630 donors, DQA1 in about 550, DPA1 in some 610, and DPB1 in 450 to 490. Roughly 5 DR-DQ haplotypes were treated as single units for association and clustering because of strong linkage in the cohort. Across some 400 genotyped donors of the cohort, an average of approximately 220,000 unique TCR beta nucleotide sequences per donor were sequenced, and approximately 17% of those sequences were non-productive. What the research found in general, with its limitations: Most TCR sequences were observed very rarely across donors, whereas some public TCRs were present in many individuals. Only TCR beta chains were sequenced in this cohort, and the absence of alpha or paired-chain data limited detectable features. The authors suggested that the approach could potentially be extended to other disease states and immunological phenotypes. HLA typing was unavailable for some donors at each locus, so association tests used only the typed subset. The only immune exposure information available for the cohort was CMV serostatus. The earlier analysis of approximately 540 of the donors excluded some 15 rarely observed V segments, including chromosome 9 orphons, because counts were too low. At a false discovery rate of 0.05, a later analysis linked under 20,000 TCR beta sequences to specific HLA alleles. Compared with the roughly 670-donor mean, donors in an Asian-associated ancestry cluster had fewer N-insertions in productive TCRs, according to a later genetic analysis. In both the original and validation cohorts, the classifier was reported to diagnose cytomegalovirus status with high specificity and sensitivity. An association between a missense DCLRE1C variant and V-gene and J-gene trimming of TCR beta chains was found in a later genetic analysis and replicated in an independent cohort. Linkage disequilibrium might explain the correlated functional status among segregating V segments, but an unknown experimental factor could not be ruled out. Some IMGT-functional V segments, including TRBV6-2 and TRBV6-3, could not be distinguished by the 87-base-pair reads and were therefore excluded. In an earlier analysis of about 550 of the donors, most TCR beta V segments were observed in productive rearrangements about 87% or about 30% of the time, broadly matching IMGT annotations. The study listed 170 or so TCR beta chains as associated with cytomegalovirus. When HLA alleles, especially DR and DQ, strongly co-occurred, attributing TCR associations to individual alleles was difficult. In a later analysis, the rate of TCR association differed among HLA loci, with DRB1 alleles having the most associated TCRs and HLA-C alleles having the fewest. A further reported finding was that TCR beta sequences accurately predicted the HLA-A and HLA-B alleles for most subjects in the first cohort. A cluster of highly shared sequence variants was judged likely to represent a technical artifact of the sequencing pipeline. In a later analysis, several top co-occurrence clusters were reported to appear linked to parvovirus B19, influenza, CMV and Epstein-Barr virus. Roughly uniform sequencing depth across donors was assumed in presence/absence analyses, although this assumption may not hold. Most CMV-associated TCR beta chains appeared to be HLA-restricted in a later analysis, and the HLA associations seemed to be driven largely by CMV exposure. Compared with equally common non-associated chains, HLA-associated TCR beta chains in a later analysis were more clonally expanded and had lower generation probabilities. Three of the identified cytomegalovirus-associated TCR beta chains were confirmed in vitro to be specific for cytomegalovirus antigens.

The cohort was made up of around 720 healthy bone marrow donors. Cohort members were all nominally healthy when sampled, although unrecorded immune exposures were likely present. The donor tested CMV seropositive and was one of the 289 seropositive cohort members. Every donor gave a peripheral blood sample, and the peripheral blood mononuclear cells from that sample were used for TCR beta sequencing. Genomic DNA extraction from the blood cell samples was performed with the Qiagen DNeasy Blood Extraction Kit. The method was the immunoSEQ multiplex PCR assay. The multiplex PCR relied on a mix of 60 forward primers for TCR Vbeta segments and 13 reverse primers for TCR Jbeta segments. The CDR3 region of rearranged TCR beta genes was amplified from genomic DNA with a multiplex PCR assay. The Illumina HiSeq System was used to sequence the amplified TCR beta libraries as 87-base-pair reads. Regarding the original processing steps: Across the 500 to 850 repertoires, a later analysis counted 75 million to 90 million unique TCR beta chains, around 11 million of which were shared by at least two donors. Raw reads were error-corrected and collapsed into unique sequences with a nearest-neighbor algorithm that merged closely related sequences to remove PCR and sequencing errors. To assign V, D and J gene segments, CDR3 sequences were aligned to IMGT reference sequences. Each retained sequence needed at least a six-nucleotide match to both a V gene segment and a J gene segment. Rearrangements were called productive when the CDR3 lacked stop codons and stayed in frame with V and J; all others were non-productive. CDR3 was defined by IMGT convention, running from the second conserved V-encoded cysteine to the conserved J-encoded phenylalanine. The earlier analysis of approximately 590 of the donors excluded any sequence lacking an unambiguous match to a single V gene segment. An earlier analysis of a few hundred of the donors called V segments functional above 56.7% productive rearrangements and segregating when the between-donor standard deviation exceeded 5%. A statistical classification framework was built for diagnosing cytomegalovirus status from the catalog of TCR beta chain sequences. In a later analysis, TCR nucleotide sequences were compared against IMGT/GENE-DB human TR gene sequences so that V and J genes could be assigned. Using the TCRdist pipeline, a later analysis assigned CDR3 sequences along with most-parsimonious VDJ recombination scenarios. In a later analysis, every TCR beta chain was defined by the combination of its CDR3 amino acid sequence and its V-gene family, and reads without a unique V-gene family were dropped. A later analysis removed several hundred highly shared, low-generation-probability nucleotide sequences to deal with suspected cross-contamination and a sequencing artifact. In a later analysis, a clonal expansion index for each public chain was calculated from normalized within-repertoire ranks of inferred template counts. Generation probabilities in a later analysis came from a VDJ recombination model fitted to out-of-frame rearrangements, and those results were checked against IGoR. In a later analysis, hypergeometric tests were used to score TCR-TCR, TCR-HLA and TCR-CMV co-occurrence, with a repertoire-size bias correction applied to TCR pairs. A later analysis estimated false discovery rates by permuting HLA or CMV assignments 20 times. In a later analysis, co-occurring TCRs were grouped with DBSCAN, and TCRdist sequence similarity was added when clustering was performed within HLA-allele-positive subsets. For co-occurrence clustering, repertoires with fewer than 30,000 or more than 120,000 public chains were excluded, along with four or five repertoires with anomalous nucleotide sharing. TCRdb mirrors the immuneACCESS table, restricted to in-frame sequences. Some clones are absent from its copies; in checked studies, under half trace to an unresolved V gene, and the reason for the others is unknown. D and trimming were read from the DNA, whereas the V and J calls and clone size are those reported in that table. The sample table holds 100,000 to 150,000 clones, of which roughly a tenth were seen once. The ten largest clonotypes hold 4.6% of the sample.

CDR3 length: 14 amino acids, cysteine to phenylalanine. Only the CDR3 part of the read is kept: 42 bases, read in frame from the first base. CDR1 and CDR2, looked up from the germline V gene, are SNHLY and FYNNEI. Trimming takes 10 bases from V and 5 bases from J, and the germline ends sit 20 bases apart. There are many counts of this clone. Its antigen has not been determined. The record has no base qualities; no much larger clone is one base away. The chain links TRBV2 with TRBJ2-5; the D gene is possibly TRBD2, with 7 bases matching. The receptor was isolated from a young woman in good health and CMV-seropositive. The sample was PBMCs. The CDR3 has the sequence CATQTGRGEETQYF. The nucleotides read TGTGCCACCCAGACAGGCCGGGGGGAGGAGACCCAGTACTTC. Full variable domain (CDR3 extended with the reference TRBV2 and TRBJ2-5 proteins): EPEVTQTPSHQVTQMGQEVILRCVPISNHLYFYWYRQILGQKVEFLVSFYNNEISEKSEIFDDQFSVERPDGSNFTLKIRSTKLEDSAMYFCATQTGRGEETQYFGPGTRLLVL.